A single sample gave rise to the 32 T cell receptor beta chains below, sequenced in a study of technical replicates of blood from a few donors (dated by TCRdb to the late 2010s). Receptor amplification or capture employed the immunoSEQ multiplex PCR assay. TCRdb's version of the immuneACCESS table is confined to in-frame rearrangements and falls short of the full clone set. An unresolved V gene accounts for under half of the shortfall where checked; the remainder is of unknown origin. The sample includes approximately 82,000 clones, with under 95% observed a single time. 0.27% of the sample comes from the top ten. Input material: T cells isolated from PBMCs. These receptors originate from a human donor in good health.

V is TRBV11-2 and J is TRBJ2-1, with no clear D. CDR1 and CDR2 from the germline V gene are SGHAT and FQNNGV. The CDR3 length is 15 residues. The V end lost 3 bases, the J end lost 4 bases, and 13 bases lay between the germline ends. CDR3 residues: CASSFRRQVYNEQFF. In nucleotides, the CDR3 is TGTGCCAGCAGCTTTCGTCGGCAGGTATACAATGAGCAGTTCTTC.

J is TRBJ2-1 and V is TRBV9; a possible D gene is TRBD2 (6 bases). The CDR3 totals 14 residues. Trimming stripped 0 bases from V and 13 bases from J, with 17 bases between. The germline V gene encodes CDR1 SGDLS and CDR2 YYNGEE. CDR3 region: CASSVAGGVATQFF. In nucleotides, the CDR3 is TGTGCCAGCAGCGTAGCTGGCGGGGTGGCTACCCAGTTCTTC.

The J gene is TRBJ2-7, the V gene TRBV5-1; tentative D call: TRBD1 (6 bases). The CDR3 length is 14 residues. The V end was cut by 3 bases, the J end by 6 bases, with 16 bases between. CDR1 SGHRS and CDR2 YFSETQ come from the germline V gene. This CDR3 reads CASSSEPGDPEQYF. CDR3 DNA: TGCGCCAGCAGCTCGGAACCAGGGGATCCCGAGCAGTACTTC.

The CDR3 DNA is TGTGCCAGCGGGGACAGGGAGATCTACGAGCAGTACTTC. This sequence encodes CASGDREIYEQYF. V usage is TRBV2 and J usage is TRBJ2-7, with 9 bases that match TRBD1. Germline CDR1 is SNHLY and CDR2 is FYNNEI. The V gene end was trimmed by 8 bases and the J gene end by 3 bases; junction bases not matched to a gene: 5. CDR3 length: 13 residues.

The chain carries TRBV12-5 and TRBJ2-2; tentative D call: TRBD1 (6 bases). This CDR3 contains 15 residues. The germline V gene has CDR1 LGHNT and CDR2 FRNRAP. Trimming left V 5 bases short and J 8 bases short, with 18 bases between. The CDR3: CASGTDRFRTGELFF. As DNA, the CDR3 is TGTGCTAGTGGTACCGACAGGTTTAGGACGGGGGAGCTGTTTTTT.

The chain has TRBV5-5 and TRBJ1-4; D uncertain. Looked up from germline, CDR1 is SGHKS and CDR2 is YYEKEE (reference sequence). CDR3 length equals 15 residues. The V end lost 4 bases, the J end lost 1 base, and 11 bases lay between the germline ends. The CDR3 DNA sequence: TGTGCCAGCAGCCTACAAGCGGGAACTAATGAAAAACTGTTTTTT. It encodes CASSLQAGTNEKLFF.

The V gene is TRBV18, the J gene TRBJ1-4, with D maybe TRBD1 (5 bases). The CDR3 sequence is 14 residues long. V was shortened by 4 bases and J by 5 bases, with 11 bases between the two germline ends. Germline assignment: CDR1 KGHSH and CDR2 LQKENI. The CDR3 sequence is CASSRAGQNEKLFF. The CDR3 DNA is TGTGCCAGCTCACGGGCAGGGCAGAATGAAAAACTGTTTTTT.

V and J are TRBV9 and TRBJ2-3; 10 positions match TRBD2. The CDR3 is 15 residues long. Germline V CDR1 and CDR2: SGDLS, YYNGEE. The V gene end was trimmed by 4 bases and the J gene end by 0 bases; junction bases not matched to a gene: 2. The CDR3 here is CASSLTSGSTDTQYF. For the CDR3, the DNA is TGTGCCAGCAGCCTGACTAGCGGGAGCACAGATACGCAGTATTTT.

V gene TRBV4-2 combines with J gene TRBJ2-3; 15 positions match TRBD2. The CDR3 extends over 15 amino acids. Germline CDR1 LGHNA, CDR2 YNFKEQ. V shed 0 bases and J 9 bases; nucleotides not matched to a gene: 1. The CDR3 bases are TGTGCCAGCAGCCAAGAGGGACTAGCGGGAGGAACGCAGTATTTT. Protein: CASSQEGLAGGTQYF.

The chain couples TRBV29-1 to TRBJ2-5, with 9 bases fitting TRBD2. The CDR3 sequence is 15 residues long. CDR1 SQVTM and CDR2 ANQGSEA come from the germline V gene. V dropped 2 bases and J dropped 2; count of bases not matched to a gene: 6. As DNA, the CDR3 is TGCAGCGTTGAACGGCGGGGGGGCGTTCAAGAGACCCAGTACTTC. Translation: CSVERRGGVQETQYF.

The chain couples TRBV28 to TRBJ2-5; 7 bases are shared with TRBD1. Germline CDR1 and CDR2: MDHEN and SYDVKM. V was clipped by 6 bases and J by 3 bases; unmatched bases: 4. The CDR3 consists of 13 residues. CDR3 bases: TGTGCCAGCAGCCCAGGGACAGAAGAGACCCAGTACTTC. Its translation: CASSPGTEETQYF.

The rearrangement links TRBV7-9 to TRBJ2-2, with D perhaps TRBD1 (5 bases). From germline, CDR1 is SEHNR and CDR2 FQNEAQ (reference sequence). V shed 4 bases and J shed 0 bases, with 18 bases lying between them. The CDR3 spans 18 residues. CDR3 residues: CASSSPTPKTANTGELFF. As DNA, the CDR3 is TGTGCCAGCAGCTCACCGACCCCCAAGACAGCGAACACCGGGGAGCTGTTTTTT.

V and J are TRBV28 and TRBJ2-5; 16 bases line up with TRBD2. The CDR3 is 21 residues long. CDR1 and CDR2 from the germline V gene are MDHEN and SYDVKM. The V gene end was trimmed by 7 bases and the J gene end by 2 bases; junction bases not matched to a gene: 19. The CDR3 loop reads CASTTLGPGTSGRAGQETQYF. In DNA, the CDR3 is TGTGCCAGCACGACGCTGGGACCCGGGACTAGCGGGAGGGCCGGGCAAGAGACCCAGTACTTC.

The gene calls are TRBV5-6 and TRBJ1-2; TRBD1 aligns across 8 bases. There are 14 residues in the CDR3. V lost 4 bases, J lost 4 bases, and 6 bases stayed unmatched. Germline V gene sequence: CDR1 SGHDT, CDR2 YYEEEE. Here the CDR3 DNA reads TGTGCCAGCAGCACCCAGGGGGCAGGCTATGGCTACACCTTC. It specifies CASSTQGAGYGYTF.

CDR3 loop: CASSQVPAGSTDTQYF. As DNA, the CDR3 is TGCGCCAGCAGCCAAGTTCCAGCGGGATCCACAGATACGCAGTATTTT. The rearrangement links TRBV4-1 to TRBJ2-3, with 7 bases that match TRBD2. The CDR3 is made up of 16 amino acids. CDR1 is MGHRA and CDR2 is YSYEKL in the germline V gene. Trimming cost V 1 base and J 2 bases; bases outside gene matches: 6.

This chain connects TRBV19 to TRBJ1-5; 7 bases are a match to TRBD1. Germline CDR1 LNHDA, CDR2 SQIVND (reference sequence). The CDR3 is made up of 15 amino acids. The J segment lost 6 bases and the V segment lost 5 bases, leaving 10 bases of the junction unmatched. The DNA for the CDR3 is TGTGCCAGTAGTGGGCAGACAGGGTCTGGTCAGCCCCAGCATTTT. Translating it yields CASSGQTGSGQPQHF.

The V and J genes are TRBV11-3 and TRBJ2-3; tentative D call: TRBD1 (6 bases). This CDR3 has 15 amino acids. The V gene's germline CDR1 is SGHNT and CDR2 YENEEA. V lost 1 base and J lost 2, with 10 bases in between. CDR3 nucleotide sequence: TGTGCCAGCAGCTTAGGTCTGGGGGCCACAGATACGCAGTATTTT. Its protein is CASSLGLGATDTQYF.

The rearrangement links TRBV19 to TRBJ2-2; TRBD2 is a possible D gene (5 bases). The V end lost 3 bases, the J end lost 4 bases, and 6 bases lay between the germline ends. There are 13 residues in the CDR3. CDR1 LNHDA and CDR2 SQIVND come from the germline V gene (reference sequence). DNA for the CDR3: TGTGCCAGTAGTATCGGGGTCACCGGGGAGCTGTTTTTT. As protein: CASSIGVTGELFF.

This chain links TRBV5-1 with TRBJ2-5; TRBD2 is a possible D gene (6 bases). The CDR3 loop spans 14 amino acids. Trimming took off 3 bases at V and 1 base at J, with 10 bases between the two ends. Germline V gene sequence: CDR1 SGHRS, CDR2 YFSETQ. In nucleotides, the CDR3 is TGCGCCAGCAGCTCGGACGGGGGCCAAGAGACCCAGTACTTC. Translating it yields CASSSDGGQETQYF.

The rearrangement links TRBV5-5 to TRBJ1-4; D gene ambiguous. Trimming took off 1 base at V and 0 bases at J, with 7 bases between the two ends. Germline V gene lookup returns CDR1 SGHKS and CDR2 YYEKEE (reference sequence). This CDR3 is 15 amino acids long. The CDR3 region is CASSLLGATNEKLFF. DNA of the CDR3: TGTGCCAGCAGCTTGTTGGGAGCAACTAATGAAAAACTGTTTTTT.

The rearrangement uses TRBV4-1 and TRBJ1-1, with D tentatively TRBD1 (6 bases). CDR3 size: 15 residues. From germline, CDR1 is MGHRA and CDR2 YSYEKL. The germline V and J ends were trimmed by 4 bases and 4 bases, with 16 bases remaining between them. The CDR3 is CASSPFTDRITEAFF. For the CDR3, the DNA is TGCGCCAGCAGCCCATTTACAGACAGGATCACTGAAGCTTTCTTT.

The chain couples TRBV18 to TRBJ1-3; D uncertain. V lost 3 bases, J lost 1 base, and 13 bases lay in between. Germline CDR1 reads KGHSH; CDR2 reads LQKENI. The CDR3 runs 16 residues. The CDR3 bases are TGTGCCAGCTCACCCGACTCGGAGGTTTCTGGAAACACCATATATTTT. Amino acids: CASSPDSEVSGNTIYF.

The chain links TRBV7-2 to TRBJ2-7, with 9 bases fitting TRBD1. CDR1 SGHTA and CDR2 FQGNSA come from the germline V gene. V was pared by 5 bases and J by 5 bases, with 7 bases of the junction left unmatched. The CDR3 is made up of 14 amino acids. CDR3 DNA sequence: TGTGCCAGCAGCGCACAACAGGGGGCCAACGAGCAGTACTTC. This codes for CASSAQQGANEQYF. Full variable domain (rest looked up from reference TRBV7-2 and TRBJ2-7): GAGVSQSPSNKVTEKGKDVELRCDPISGHTALYWYRQSLGQGLEFLIYFQGNSAPDKSGLPSDRFSAERTGGSVSTLTIQRTQQEDSAVYLCASSAQQGANEQYFGPGTRLTVT.

V gene TRBV7-9 combines with J gene TRBJ2-2, with unresolved D. In germline, CDR1 is SEHNR, CDR2 FQNEAQ (reference sequence). V dropped 7 bases and J dropped 4 bases, with 25 bases sitting between them. This CDR3 has 18 amino acids. CDR3 coding DNA: TGTGCCAGCATCTTTGAGTCCCGGGTCCGTAAGCTCACCGGGGAGCTGTTTTTT. Its protein product is CASIFESRVRKLTGELFF.

This clone has only one observation. This chain uses TRBV13 with TRBJ2-1; no firm D call. Trimming removed 5 bases at V and 9 bases at J, with 11 bases between. Per germline, CDR1 PRHDT and CDR2 FYEKMQ (reference sequence). The CDR3 spans 12 residues. The CDR3 DNA follows: TGTGCCAGCAGCCCTCCCGCCGGTGAGCAGTTCTTC. It yields the protein CASSPPAGEQFF.

The J gene is TRBJ1-1, the V gene TRBV28; TRBD1 aligns across 8 bases. V lost 2 bases to trimming and J lost 4 bases; unmatched junction nucleotides: 6. In germline, CDR1 is MDHEN, CDR2 SYDVKM. CDR3 length: 15 amino acids. The DNA of the CDR3 is TGTGCCAGCAGTTTAGCACAGGGGGTAATCACTGAAGCTTTCTTT. Its translation is CASSLAQGVITEAFF. Variable domain in full (rest from reference TRBV28 and TRBJ1-1): DVKVTQSSRYLVKRTGEKVFLECVQDMDHENMFWYRQDPGLGLRLIYFSYDVKMKEKGDIPEGYSVSREKKERFSLILESASTNQTSMYLCASSLAQGVITEAFFGQGTRLTVV.

J is TRBJ2-7 and V is TRBV6-5, with D unresolved. V lost 0 bases, J lost 0 bases, and 9 bases lay in between. The CDR3 is 15 residues long. Germline CDR1 reads MNHEY; CDR2 reads SVGAGI. The CDR3 nucleotides are TGTGCCAGCAGTTACTCGGCGGCCCGCTCCTACGAGCAGTACTTC. Encoded protein: CASSYSAARSYEQYF.

This clone was observed a single time. The chain uses TRBV19 and TRBJ1-5; TRBD1 might be the D (5 bases). V lost 6 bases and J 2 bases, leaving 14 bases between the germline ends. CDR3 length: 15 amino acids. The germline gives CDR1 LNHDA, CDR2 SQIVND (reference sequence). The CDR3: CASRRGEGGNQPQHF. Here the CDR3 DNA reads TGTGCCAGTAGACGCGGTGAAGGGGGCAATCAGCCCCAGCATTTT.

The chain employs TRBV25-1 and TRBJ2-2, with D unclear. V was shortened by 4 bases and J by 3 bases, with 12 bases between the two germline ends. CDR1 and CDR2 (germline): MGHDK, SYGVNS. This CDR3 region has 15 residues. CDR3 in amino acids: CASSGGALDTGELFF. As DNA, the CDR3 is TGTGCCAGCAGTGGAGGCGCCCTCGACACCGGGGAGCTGTTTTTT.

The J gene is TRBJ2-7, the V gene TRBV2; TRBD1 aligns across 8 bases. With 1 base clipped from V and 4 bases from J, the junction kept 6 bases outside the gene matches. The CDR3 has 15 amino acids. Germline assignment: CDR1 SNHLY and CDR2 FYNNEI. CDR3: CASSEGPGGGYEQYF. CDR3 DNA: TGTGCCAGCAGTGAAGGTCCAGGGGGCGGGTACGAGCAGTACTTC.

This clone was counted between two and nine times. The chain has TRBV2 and TRBJ1-1; D uncertain. V lost 3 bases to trimming and J lost 1 base, with 12 bases between them. The length of the CDR3 is 15 residues. In germline, CDR1 is SNHLY, CDR2 FYNNEI. The CDR3 sequence: CASSERWQANTEAFF. The DNA for the CDR3 is TGTGCCAGCAGTGAGAGATGGCAGGCGAACACTGAAGCTTTCTTT.

V and J are TRBV4-1 and TRBJ2-5; 7 bases fit TRBD2. CDR1 MGHRA and CDR2 YSYEKL come from the germline V gene. CDR3 length equals 14 residues. The ends lost 4 bases at V and 5 bases at J; junction bases unmatched: 7. The CDR3 DNA is TGCGCCAGCAGCCCCGGTCCCGGGGGGGAGACCCAGTACTTC. Protein: CASSPGPGGETQYF.